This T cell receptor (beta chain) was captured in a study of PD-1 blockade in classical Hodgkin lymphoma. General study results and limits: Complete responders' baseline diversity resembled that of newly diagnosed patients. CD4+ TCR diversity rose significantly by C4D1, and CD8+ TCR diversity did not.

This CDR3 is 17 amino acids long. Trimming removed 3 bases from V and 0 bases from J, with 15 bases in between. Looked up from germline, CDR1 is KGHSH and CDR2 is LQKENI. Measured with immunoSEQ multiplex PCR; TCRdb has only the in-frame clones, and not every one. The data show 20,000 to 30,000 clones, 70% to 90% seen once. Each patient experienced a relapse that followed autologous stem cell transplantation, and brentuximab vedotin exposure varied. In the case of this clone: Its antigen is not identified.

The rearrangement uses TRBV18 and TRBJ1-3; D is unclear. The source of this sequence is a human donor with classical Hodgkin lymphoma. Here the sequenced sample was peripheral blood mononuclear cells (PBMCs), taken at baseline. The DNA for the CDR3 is TGTGCCAGCTCACCCCGCTTGGGCTCTCTCTCTGGAAACACCATATATTTT. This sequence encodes CASSPRLGSLSGNTIYF.